This TCR beta chain was found in a study of T cells in Graves' hyperthyroidism and ophthalmopathy. The source material, RNA transcripts, was used to amplify TCR beta CDR3 regions. With the HTBI primer set, the TCR CDR3 went through a first round of RT-PCR. One entry per CDR3 protein, called by TCRdb with MiXCR from the multiplex PCR reads. The table records nearly 750,000 distinct CDR3 sequences, approximately 40% of them present only once. In this sample, this clonotype turned up a few times. CDR1 SNHLY and CDR2 FYNNEI come from the germline V gene. Trimming at V came to 5 bases and at J to 0 bases, leaving 7 bases not matched to a gene. CDR3 length equals 16 residues.

Source material: blood. The chain combines TRBV2 with TRBJ1-5; 7 nucleotides align to TRBD1. This receptor was taken from a woman between 35 and 50 years old with Graves' hyperthyroidism. The CDR3 DNA is TGTGCCAGCAGTTTAGGGGGCGCCCCTAGCAATCAGCCCCAGCATTTT. Translated, it gives CASSLGGAPSNQPQHF.